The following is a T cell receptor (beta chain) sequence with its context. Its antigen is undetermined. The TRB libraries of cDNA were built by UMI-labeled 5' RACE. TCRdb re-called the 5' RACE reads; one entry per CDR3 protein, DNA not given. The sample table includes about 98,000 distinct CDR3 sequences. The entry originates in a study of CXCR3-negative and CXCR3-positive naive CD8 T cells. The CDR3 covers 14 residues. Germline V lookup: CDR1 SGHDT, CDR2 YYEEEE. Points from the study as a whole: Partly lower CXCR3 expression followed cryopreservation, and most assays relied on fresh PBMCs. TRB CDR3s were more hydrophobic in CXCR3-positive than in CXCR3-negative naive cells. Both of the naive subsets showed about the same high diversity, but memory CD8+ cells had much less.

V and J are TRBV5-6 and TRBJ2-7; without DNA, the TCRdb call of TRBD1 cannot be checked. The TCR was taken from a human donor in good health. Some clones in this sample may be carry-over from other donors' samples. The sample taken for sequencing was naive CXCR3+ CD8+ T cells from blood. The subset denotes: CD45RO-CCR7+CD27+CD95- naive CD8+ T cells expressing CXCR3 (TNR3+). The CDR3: CASSLGYEGYEQYF.